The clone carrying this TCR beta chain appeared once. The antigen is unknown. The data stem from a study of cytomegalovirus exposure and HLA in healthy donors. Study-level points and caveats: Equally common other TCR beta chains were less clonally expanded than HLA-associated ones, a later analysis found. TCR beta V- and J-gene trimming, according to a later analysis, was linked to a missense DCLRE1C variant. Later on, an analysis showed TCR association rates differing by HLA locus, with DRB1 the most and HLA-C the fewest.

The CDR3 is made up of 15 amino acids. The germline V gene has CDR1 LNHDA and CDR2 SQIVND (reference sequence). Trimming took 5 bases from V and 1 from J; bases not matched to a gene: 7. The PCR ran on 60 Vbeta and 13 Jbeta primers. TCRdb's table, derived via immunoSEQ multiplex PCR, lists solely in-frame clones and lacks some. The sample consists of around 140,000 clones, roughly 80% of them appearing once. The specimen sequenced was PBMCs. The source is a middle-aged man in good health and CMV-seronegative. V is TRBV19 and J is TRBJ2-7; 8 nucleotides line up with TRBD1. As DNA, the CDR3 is TGTGCCAGTAGTTTTGGACAGGGACCTTCCTACGAGCAGTACTTC. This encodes CASSFGQGPSYEQYF. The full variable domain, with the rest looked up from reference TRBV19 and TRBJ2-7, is DGGITQSPKYLFRKEGQNVTLSCEQNLNHDAMYWYRQDPGQGLRLIYYSQIVNDFQKGDIAEGYSVSREKKESFPLTVTSAQKNPTAFYLCASSFGQGPSYEQYFGPGTRLTVT.